This TCR beta chain was obtained from a study of cytomegalovirus exposure and HLA in healthy donors. 60 Vbeta and 13 Jbeta primers were used in PCR. Profiled with immunoSEQ multiplex PCR; TCRdb holds only in-frame clones, not every one. The sample lists 85,000 to 120,000 clones, 75% seen once, with less than 3% in the top ten. The sequence was collected from a male donor in good health and CMV-seropositive. Material: PBMCs.

CDR3 residues: CASSSSSTPYEQYF. The DNA for the CDR3 is TGTGCCAGTAGCAGTTCCTCGACTCCCTACGAGCAGTACTTC. The rearrangement uses TRBV19 and TRBJ2-7; unclear D gene. CDR3 size: 14 residues. V was shortened by 6 bases and J by 2 bases, with 14 bases between the two germline ends. CDR1 LNHDA and CDR2 SQIVND come from the germline V gene (reference sequence).